The sequence of this TCR beta chain was determined in a study of T cells in localized non-small cell lung cancer. Findings of the study overall: Paired adjacent lung recovered a median around 60 of the top 100 tumor clones.

Assay: immunoSEQ multiplex PCR; the TCRdb copy retains only in-frame clones and omits some. The sample has roughly 900 clones, 20% seen once. With 3 bases removed from V and 2 bases from J, the gap between germline ends came to 11 bases. CDR3 length: 14 amino acids. Germline CDR1 and CDR2: SGHNT and YENEEA. With respect to this clone: What it binds is unknown.

This specimen was normal lung tissue next to the tumor, taken before any cancer treatment. V usage is TRBV11-3 and J usage is TRBJ2-7, with a weak D call TRBD1 (5 bases). The sequence derives from a man aged 35-75 years with stage III squamous cell lung carcinoma. CDR3 residues: CASSLVWGPYEQYF. The CDR3 bases are TGTGCCAGCAGCTTGGTTTGGGGCCCCTACGAGCAGTACTTC.